This T cell receptor (beta chain) was observed in a study of CD8 T cells in ankylosing spondylitis. Quantitative 5'-RACE was performed with molecular barcodes, and it yielded the TCR beta libraries. TCRdb fed the 5' RACE reads into MiXCR, producing one record per CDR3 protein. The profile shows about 140,000 distinct CDR3 sequences, 6% to 8.5% of them singletons. On this clonotype: Its antigen is as yet unknown.

Study-wide results and limits: According to the report, clones linked to the disease were significantly enriched in matched synovial fluid samples taken from ankylosing spondylitis patients. One TCR beta motif, made up of seven to nine highly homologous variants, appeared characteristic of ankylosing spondylitis blood.

The TCR comes from a female donor with ankylosing spondylitis or in good health (not recorded which). The sequenced sample was blood, either unsorted or a sorted T cell fraction (not recorded which).

CDR3 in amino acids: CAWSTPGPAADTQYF. The DNA of the CDR3 is TGTGCCTGGAGTACCCCGGGCCCCGCGGCGGATACGCAGTATTTT. J is TRBJ2-3 and V is TRBV30; no reliable D call. The CDR3 is made up of 15 amino acids. In germline, CDR1 is GTSNPN, CDR2 SVGIG (reference sequence). V was clipped by 2 bases and J by 6 bases, with 18 bases between them.